One and the same sample provided the 16 T cell receptor beta chains below, sequenced in a study of beta chain features in type 1 diabetes. Expressed TCRB transcripts were sequenced because the entire RNA isolate underwent reverse transcription. TCRdb keeps only in-frame clones here, not all; method: immunoSEQ multiplex PCR. Among just over 600,000 clones listed, 15% to 18% were seen once. The sample comprised naive CD4+ T cells from blood. These receptor sequences come from a man between 18 and 35 years old in good health.

This clone was seen only once. The rearrangement uses TRBV5-6 and TRBJ1-5; possibly TRBD1 for D (6 bases). The CDR3 has 14 residues. The germline CDR1 and CDR2 sequences are SGHDT and YYEEEE. The V end lost 3 bases, the J end lost 7 bases, and 14 bases lay between the germline ends. The CDR3 DNA is TGTGCCAGCAGCTCTGTGACAGGAGTACAGCCCCAGCATTTT. The encoded protein is CASSSVTGVQPQHF.

This clone was seen a few times. This chain links TRBV7-2 with TRBJ2-7; D uncertain. Germline V gives CDR1 SGHTA, CDR2 FQGNSA. Trimming took off 5 bases at V and 2 bases at J, with 4 bases between the two ends. The CDR3 spans 11 residues. CDR3: CASSDAYEQYF. The CDR3 nucleotides are TGTGCCAGCAGCGACGCCTACGAGCAGTACTTC.

The rearrangement links TRBV10-3 to TRBJ1-4; D is ambiguous. The CDR3 is 12 residues long. Germline V CDR1 and CDR2: ENHRY, SYGVKD. The V and J ends lost 6 bases and 4 bases respectively, with 6 bases between them. CDR3 bases: TGTGCCATCAGCCTCAATAATGAAAAACTGTTTTTT. Protein product: CAISLNNEKLFF.

This chain links TRBV28 with TRBJ2-3, with D possibly being TRBD2 (6 bases). V was clipped by 5 bases and J by 3 bases, with 15 bases between them. This CDR3 is built from 15 residues. Germline V gives CDR1 MDHEN, CDR2 SYDVKM. CDR3 nucleotides: TGTGCCAGCAGTACCCGATGGGGGGAAACAGATACGCAGTATTTT. It translates to CASSTRWGETDTQYF. The whole variable domain, remainder taken from reference TRBV28 and TRBJ2-3, is DVKVTQSSRYLVKRTGEKVFLECVQDMDHENMFWYRQDPGLGLRLIYFSYDVKMKEKGDIPEGYSVSREKKERFSLILESASTNQTSMYLCASSTRWGETDTQYFGPGTRLTVL.

This clone has a handful of counts. This sequence joins TRBV10-3 and TRBJ2-5; 7 positions agree with TRBD2. The germline gives CDR1 ENHRY, CDR2 SYGVKD. The CDR3 has 15 amino acids. With 6 bases clipped from V and 5 bases from J, the junction kept 12 bases outside the gene matches. CDR3 in amino acids: CAISGTSASGETQYF. The CDR3 coding sequence is TGTGCCATCAGCGGAACTAGCGCTAGTGGGGAGACCCAGTACTTC.

The V gene is TRBV7-2, the J gene TRBJ1-1, with D unclear. CDR1 SGHTA and CDR2 FQGNSA come from the germline V gene. This CDR3 is built from 12 residues. V lost 2 bases to trimming and J lost 7 bases, with 8 bases between them. CDR3 region: CASSLSGFEAFF. Written as DNA, the CDR3 is TGTGCCAGCAGCTTATCAGGATTTGAAGCTTTCTTT.

The chain is built from TRBV19 and TRBJ1-5; the D is unclear. Germline CDR1 LNHDA, CDR2 SQIVND (reference sequence). CDR3 length equals 14 residues. V was cut by 6 bases and J by 4 bases, with 13 bases left in between. CDR3 in amino acids: CASRIWQLNQPQHF. The CDR3 DNA is TGTGCCAGTAGAATTTGGCAGTTAAATCAGCCCCAGCATTTT.

This chain links TRBV7-2 with TRBJ2-3; D is unresolved. Germline V gene sequence: CDR1 SGHTA, CDR2 FQGNSA. The CDR3 is 14 amino acids. The V and J ends lost 4 bases and 4 bases respectively, with 12 bases between them. In DNA form, the CDR3 reads TGTGCCAGCAGCTCCCGAGGAAGCGCAGATACGCAGTATTTT. Translating gives CASSSRGSADTQYF.

The chain joins TRBV2 to TRBJ2-1; D is undetermined. V shed 7 bases and J shed 11 bases, with 12 bases lying between them. CDR3 length: 11 residues. In germline, CDR1 is SNHLY, CDR2 FYNNEI. The CDR3 DNA is TGTGCCAGCAATTCTGGGCGGAAGCAGTTCTTC. It encodes CASNSGRKQFF.

There are a few counts of this clone. V and J are TRBV28 and TRBJ2-1, with D possibly called TRBD1 or TRBD2 (5 bases each). Trimming pared 8 bases from V and 8 bases from J, leaving 19 bases between. There are 14 residues in the CDR3. Germline V gives CDR1 MDHEN, CDR2 SYDVKM. CDR3 nucleotide sequence: TGTGCCAGCTCCCGGGACCCCGCTCCGGATGAGCAGTTCTTC. It encodes CASSRDPAPDEQFF.

This clone was picked up a small number of times. V gene TRBV6-1 combines with J gene TRBJ2-7, with no clear D. Germline V gene sequence: CDR1 MNHNS, CDR2 SASEGT. The CDR3 contains 11 residues. V shed 3 bases and J shed 3 bases, with 3 bases lying between them. CDR3 amino acids: CASSDNYEQYF. The CDR3 DNA reads as TGTGCCAGCAGTGACAACTACGAGCAGTACTTC.

The chain carries TRBV6-4 and TRBJ2-5; D tentatively fits TRBD1 or TRBD2 (6 bases each). CDR1 is MRHNA and CDR2 is SNTAGT in the germline V gene. V was cut by 7 bases and J by 6 bases, with 21 bases left in between. This CDR3 contains 15 residues. The CDR3, as DNA: TGTGCCAGCATTTTAGGGGGGCTCAGTGGGAAGACCCAGTACTTC. It codes for CASILGGLSGKTQYF.

The chain joins TRBV9 to TRBJ2-3; TRBD2 matches 9 bases. The germline CDR1 and CDR2 sequences are SGDLS and YYNGEE. With V trimmed by 0 bases and J by 5 bases, 4 bases remained unmatched. There are 15 residues in the CDR3. Here the CDR3 DNA reads TGTGCCAGCAGCGTAGCCGGCGGGGGGGTAGATACGCAGTATTTT. Protein: CASSVAGGGVDTQYF. The complete variable domain, with remaining parts taken from reference TRBV9 and TRBJ2-3, reads DSGVTQTPKHLITATGQRVTLRCSPRSGDLSVYWYQQSLDQGLQFLIQYYNGEERAKGNILERFSAQQFPDLHSELNLSSLELGDSALYFCASSVAGGGVDTQYFGPGTRLTVL.

This chain uses TRBV19 with TRBJ2-3; TRBD2 is a possible D gene (6 bases). Germline V CDR1 and CDR2: LNHDA, SQIVND (reference sequence). The CDR3 extends over 17 amino acids. V was cut by 4 bases and J by 2 bases, with 19 bases left in between. The CDR3 reads CASSTSFLAASTDTQYF. The CDR3 nucleotides read TGTGCCAGTAGTACCTCCTTTTTAGCGGCATCCACAGATACGCAGTATTTT.

This clone has only a few counts. This sequence joins TRBV11-2 and TRBJ2-3; no clear D gene. The V and J ends lost 2 bases and 4 bases respectively, with 10 bases between them. Germline V gives CDR1 SGHAT, CDR2 FQNNGV. The CDR3 is 14 amino acids. The CDR3 region has the DNA TGTGCCAGCAGCTTAATCAGGTTGGCAGATACGCAGTATTTT. It encodes CASSLIRLADTQYF.

The chain employs TRBV5-1 and TRBJ2-7; TRBD2 is a possible D gene (5 bases). Between the trimmed V and J ends, which lost 5 bases and 6 bases, there was a span of 12 bases. Germline V lookup: CDR1 SGHRS, CDR2 YFSETQ. The CDR3 is 12 amino acids. The CDR3 nucleotides read TGCGCCAGCAGTCATGTAGCGACCGAGCAGTACTTC. This sequence encodes CASSHVATEQYF.